The sequence of this T cell receptor (beta chain) was determined in a study of blood T cell repertoires in COVID-19 (TCRdb year 2020). With respect to the entire study: Collaborator samples came from the United States, Italy and Spain and covered acute and convalescent phases of COVID-19. A freely available public database, intended as a resource for researchers studying the immune response to SARS-CoV-2, is where the repertoires were released. The prospective study material was composed of cDNA or gDNA derived from T cells, B-cell-depleted T cells, or PBMCs. Where available, HLA class I and class II types were obtained from metadata supplied by the sample provider rather than from assay-based typing. The sample metadata nearly always contained a de-identified subject ID, COVID-19 status, age in years and sex. Samples were obtained from the ongoing ImmuneRACE study (first 160 participants) and from 1,254 subjects provided by 6 global collaborators. Subjects who had been exposed to COVID-19, were actively infected with it, or had recovered from it provided the deeply sampled blood TCRbeta repertoires that made up the dataset.

TCRbeta CDR3 regions were amplified from genomic DNA using the immunoSEQ Assay, a bias-controlled multiplex PCR. Under the source paper's analysis protocol: The number of nucleated cells in each sample was estimated from the amplification of reference gene primers within the assay. To quantify the absolute abundance of each unique TCRbeta CDR3 rearrangement, sequence reads were collapsed and filtered. For each sample, productive Simpson clonality was calculated as the square root of Simpson's diversity index across productive rearrangements. The table comes from immuneACCESS by way of TCRdb, which keeps in-frame sequences with V and J called. Part of the clones is missing from these tables; in studies checked, under half for an unresolved V gene and the rest for unknown reasons. The V and J calls and clone size are taken from that table; D and trimming were inferred from the DNA. The sample has 200,000 to 250,000 clones on record, 75% to 90% of them singletons. 5.2% of the sample is taken by the ten largest.

The research as a whole found: The quantity of clinical and demographic metadata differed by source and by participant and was supplied without curation.

This clone was seen a few times. Its antigen is not yet known. Within one base of it there is no much larger clone, and no base qualities were kept. One collaborating source in Seattle enrolled patients while the patients were actively infected and followed the patients over time throughout the course of disease. Whole blood was collected in K2EDTA tubes by collaborating institutions according to the institutions' own protocols. For TCRbeta analysis, collaborators shipped samples as frozen whole blood, isolated PBMCs, or DNA extracted from either of those sample types. Sequencing was done on a sample of peripheral blood. This TCR was recovered from a woman in her seventies with COVID-19, enrolled during active disease.

The CDR3 protein is CASSFKDSLYMNTEAFF. The DNA sequence follows: TGCGCCAGCAGCTTCAAGGACAGCCTCTACATGAACACTGAAGCTTTCTTT. The rearranged chain carries TRBV5-1 and TRBJ1-1; a tentative D call is TRBD1 (6 bases match). The junction shows trimming of 2 bases on V and 0 bases on J, plus 17 bases between the germline ends. The germline V gene yields SGHRS for CDR1 and YFSETQ for CDR2. The CDR3, from cysteine to phenylalanine, totals 17 residues. Only the CDR3 DNA is retained, 51 bases long and in frame from the first base.